Listed here are 12 T cell receptor beta chains from one sample, sequenced in a study of Ad26.COV2.S vaccination and SARS-CoV-2 variants. Treatment reported: around 19 received Ad26.COV2.S at low or high dose, single or two shots; about five received placebo; per-sample allocation not given. The samples date from day 63 after the first vaccine or placebo injection. Generated by immunoSEQ multiplex PCR, the TCRdb table keeps only in-frame clones and is missing some. This sample yields about 350,000 clones, of which approximately 86% are seen a single time; around 10% belongs to the top ten. Sequences were derived from peripheral blood, sampled in a trial of Ad26.COV2.S vaccine versus placebo. The receptor source for this set is a person between 18 and 65 years old who received the Ad26.COV2.S COVID-19 vaccine or a placebo.

The chain combines TRBV6-2 or TRBV6-3 with TRBJ1-6; D uncertain. This CDR3 region has 14 residues. V dropped 1 base and J dropped 9 bases, with 10 bases sitting between them. CDR1 and CDR2 from the germline V gene are MNHEY and SVGEGT. CDR3 sequence: CASSYFPGGSPLHF. The DNA for the CDR3 is TGTGCCAGCAGTTACTTCCCGGGAGGTTCACCCCTCCACTTT.

The V gene is TRBV13, the J gene TRBJ2-5; D is undetermined. The CDR3 has 13 amino acids. Germline V gene lookup returns CDR1 PRHDT and CDR2 FYEKMQ (reference sequence). Trimming pared 0 bases from V and 5 bases from J, leaving 7 bases between. In nucleotides, the CDR3 is TGTGCCAGCAGCTTAGGGTTGCGGGAGACCCAGTACTTC. This translates into CASSLGLRETQYF.

The V and J genes are TRBV7-2 and TRBJ2-1; 7 positions agree with TRBD2. CDR3 length equals 14 residues. The V gene end was trimmed by 2 bases and the J gene end by 6 bases; junction bases not matched to a gene: 4. CDR1 is SGHTA, CDR2 FQGNSA, per germline. In DNA, the CDR3 is TGTGCCAGCAGCTTAATTCGCGGGAGCAATGAGCAGTTCTTC. As protein: CASSLIRGSNEQFF. Filled out from reference TRBV7-2 and TRBJ2-1, the complete variable domain reads GAGVSQSPSNKVTEKGKDVELRCDPISGHTALYWYRQSLGQGLEFLIYFQGNSAPDKSGLPSDRFSAERTGGSVSTLTIQRTQQEDSAVYLCASSLIRGSNEQFFGPGTRLTVL.

This sequence joins TRBV6-2 or TRBV6-3 and TRBJ2-7; D perhaps matches TRBD1 (7 bases). Looked up from germline, CDR1 is MNHEY and CDR2 is SVGEGT. With 5 bases removed from V and 3 bases from J, the gap between germline ends came to 14 bases. This CDR3 has 14 residues. The CDR3 is CASSTHRGGYEQYF. The CDR3 DNA reads TGTGCCAGCAGTACACACAGGGGAGGCTACGAGCAGTACTTC.

J is TRBJ1-2 and V is TRBV18; 8 bases align to TRBD1. The CDR3 contains 13 residues. Germline loops: CDR1 KGHSH, CDR2 LQKENI. The V and J ends lost 2 bases and 8 bases, in that order; junction bases with no gene match: 4. The CDR3 nucleotides read TGTGCCAGCTCACCATTGGGACAGGAGGGCTACACCTTC. It specifies CASSPLGQEGYTF.

The chain joins TRBV18 to TRBJ2-1, with 10 positions matching TRBD1. Per the germline V gene, CDR1 is KGHSH and CDR2 is LQKENI. This CDR3 region has 15 residues. The V and J ends lost 2 bases and 3 bases, in that order; junction bases with no gene match: 1. CDR3 protein: CASSPGTGVYNEQFF. Written as DNA, the CDR3 is TGTGCCAGCTCACCAGGGACAGGGGTCTACAATGAGCAGTTCTTC.

This sequence joins TRBV28 and TRBJ1-1, with a tentative D call TRBD1 (5 bases). Trimming cost V 6 bases and J 8 bases, with 13 bases left between them. The germline V gene has CDR1 MDHEN and CDR2 SYDVKM. The CDR3 loop spans 12 amino acids. This CDR3 is CASSTGTVEAFF. The CDR3 DNA sequence: TGTGCCAGCAGCACCGGGACCGTCGAAGCTTTCTTT.

This sequence joins TRBV6-2 or TRBV6-3 and TRBJ1-6, with unresolved D. The V and J ends lost 1 base and 7 bases respectively, with 8 bases between them. The CDR3 covers 14 residues. Germline CDR1 is MNHEY and CDR2 is SVGEGT. The CDR3 sequence is CASSYLTENSPLHF. CDR3 in DNA: TGTGCCAGCAGTTACTTAACAGAGAATTCACCCCTCCACTTT.

V and J are TRBV10-3 and TRBJ2-3; 12 bases line up with TRBD2. Germline values: CDR1 ENHRY, CDR2 SYGVKD. The V and J ends lost 11 bases and 2 bases, in that order; junction bases with no gene match: 5. This CDR3 region has 14 residues. The CDR3: CASLAGGNTDTQYF. The CDR3 region has the DNA TGTGCCTCCCTAGCGGGGGGGAACACAGATACGCAGTATTTT.

The chain recombines TRBV6-6 with TRBJ1-5; D remains ambiguous. Trimming took 6 bases from V and 4 from J, leaving 7 bases between them. CDR1 and CDR2 (germline): MNHNY, SVGAGI (reference sequence). The CDR3 loop spans 12 amino acids. Written as DNA, the CDR3 is TGTGCCAGCAGGCACATTAATCAGCCCCAGCATTTT. Protein sequence: CASRHINQPQHF.

V gene TRBV5-1 combines with J gene TRBJ1-2; a weak D match, TRBD1 (6 bases). CDR3 size: 14 residues. CDR1 is SGHRS and CDR2 is YFSETQ in the germline V gene. V was trimmed by 0 bases and J by 4 bases, leaving 10 bases between them. The CDR3: CASSLESGAYGYTF. The CDR3 region has the DNA TGCGCCAGCAGCTTGGAATCAGGGGCCTATGGCTACACCTTC.

The rearrangement joins TRBV19 to TRBJ1-1; a possible D gene is TRBD1 (5 bases). V lost 8 bases and J 0 bases, leaving 19 bases between the germline ends. CDR1 is LNHDA, CDR2 SQIVND, per germline (reference sequence). The CDR3 contains 16 residues. CDR3 DNA: TGTGCCAGTTACCCGGGGCCCGTCGGAGTGAACACTGAAGCTTTCTTT. Encoded protein: CASYPGPVGVNTEAFF. The complete variable domain, with remaining parts taken from reference TRBV19 and TRBJ1-1, reads DGGITQSPKYLFRKEGQNVTLSCEQNLNHDAMYWYRQDPGQGLRLIYYSQIVNDFQKGDIAEGYSVSREKKESFPLTVTSAQKNPTAFYLCASYPGPVGVNTEAFFGQGTRLTVV.